The T cell receptor (beta chain) described here comes from a study of long-term antiretroviral therapy in people with HIV. Whole-study findings and limits: Repertoire dominance by clones expanded before ART was seen at all time points. HIV repertoire CDR3 lengths ranged less widely than those of controls. Collection of the blood, which took place between about 2003 and 2018, possibly occurred under older ART regimens.

They ran version v3.0 of the immunoSEQ assay at survey level. TCRdb's copy holds only in-frame clones and misses some; the assay was immunoSEQ multiplex PCR. The sample consists of 16,000 or so clones, about 80% of them appearing once. As concerns this clone: The antigen is undetermined.

The junction had 6 bases not matched to a gene; V was cut back by 2 bases and J by 1 base. The CDR3 consists of 16 residues. Germline V CDR1 and CDR2: MGHRA, YSYEKL. The sequences come from unsorted PBMCs, collected 2.1 years after starting antiretroviral therapy. This sequence was found in a man aged 40-49 years with HIV. V is TRBV4-1 and J is TRBJ2-3; TRBD1 aligns across 7 bases. CDR3: CASSQLPGTGTDTQYF. CDR3 coding DNA: TGCGCCAGCAGCCAACTACCCGGGACAGGCACAGATACGCAGTATTTT.